This entry is about one TCR beta chain. The CDR3 runs to 16 residues. The germline gives CDR1 SEHNR, CDR2 FQNEAQ (reference sequence). The data derive from a study of monozygotic twins with inflammatory bowel disease. There were eight separate reactions per sample in which cDNA was made. From the 5' RACE reads, TCRdb lists one entry per CDR3 protein and no DNA. This sample's table reports 150,000 or so distinct CDR3 sequences. V gene TRBV7-9 combines with J gene TRBJ2-2; TCRdb reports TRBD1, a call that lacks DNA to check it against. The sequenced sample consisted of blood. The TCR originated in a human donor with ulcerative colitis or Crohn's disease, or a healthy co-twin of an affected twin (not recorded which). CDR3 in amino acids: CASSLGQGDIVGELFF.